The 3 T cell receptor beta chains below all came from one sample that was sequenced in a study of patients and donors after allogeneic stem cell transplantation. TCRdb used MiXCR to reprocess the RT-PCR reads, holding one entry per CDR3 protein. The profile covers under 200,000 distinct CDR3 sequences, with approximately 30% appearing a single time and around 3% taken by the ten largest. Material for sequencing was blood, either unsorted or a sorted T cell fraction (not recorded which). All receptors derive from a human donor who was either an allogeneic HSCT recipient or a stem cell or donor lymphocyte infusion donor (not recorded which). It is not recorded whose cells these are; they may come from a transplant donor.

In this sample, this clonotype turned up a few times. The V gene is TRBV19, the J gene TRBJ2-2; 10 nucleotides agree with TRBD2. J gave up 4 bases and V 4 bases, and 3 bases lay outside the gene matches. The CDR3 consists of 15 residues. From germline, CDR1 is LNHDA and CDR2 SQIVND (reference sequence). In DNA, the CDR3 is TGTGCCAGTAGTAGACGGACTAGCGGCACCGGGGAGCTGTTTTTT. Encoded protein: CASSRRTSGTGELFF. Full variable domain (rest looked up from reference TRBV19 and TRBJ2-2): DGGITQSPKYLFRKEGQNVTLSCEQNLNHDAMYWYRQDPGQGLRLIYYSQIVNDFQKGDIAEGYSVSREKKESFPLTVTSAQKNPTAFYLCASSRRTSGTGELFFGEGSRLTVL.

The chain links TRBV20-1 to TRBJ2-2, with D possibly being TRBD2 (5 bases). Trimming left V 2 bases short and J 3 bases short, with 7 bases between. The CDR3 has 13 amino acids. CDR1 DFQATT and CDR2 SNEGSKA come from the germline V gene (reference sequence). The CDR3 bases are TGCAGTGCTAGATGGAGGTACACCGGGGAGCTGTTTTTT. Protein sequence: CSARWRYTGELFF.

The chain uses TRBV6-6 and TRBJ1-2; D ambiguous. This CDR3 spans 11 amino acids. V was pared by 5 bases and J by 5 bases, with 6 bases between. CDR1 is MNHNY and CDR2 is SVGAGI in the germline V gene (reference sequence). The CDR3: CASSTGYGYTF. CDR3 nucleotides: TGTGCCAGCAGTACGGGTTATGGCTACACCTTC.